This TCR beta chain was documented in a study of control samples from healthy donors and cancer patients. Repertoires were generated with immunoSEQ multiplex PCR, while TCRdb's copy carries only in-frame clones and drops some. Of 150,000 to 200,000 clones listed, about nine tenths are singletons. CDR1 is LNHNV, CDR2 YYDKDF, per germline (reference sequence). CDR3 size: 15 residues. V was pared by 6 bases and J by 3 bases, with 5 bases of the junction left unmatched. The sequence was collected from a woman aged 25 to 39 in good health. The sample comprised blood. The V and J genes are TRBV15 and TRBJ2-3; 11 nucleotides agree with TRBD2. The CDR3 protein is CATRVAGGPTDTQYF. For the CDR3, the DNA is TGTGCCACCAGGGTAGCGGGAGGGCCGACAGATACGCAGTATTTT. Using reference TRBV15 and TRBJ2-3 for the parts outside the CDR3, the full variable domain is DAMVIQNPRYQVTQFGKPVTLSCSQTLNHNVMYWYQQKSSQAPKLLFHYYDKDFNNEADTPDNFQSRRPNTSFCFLDIRSPGLGDTAMYLCATRVAGGPTDTQYFGPGTRLTVL.